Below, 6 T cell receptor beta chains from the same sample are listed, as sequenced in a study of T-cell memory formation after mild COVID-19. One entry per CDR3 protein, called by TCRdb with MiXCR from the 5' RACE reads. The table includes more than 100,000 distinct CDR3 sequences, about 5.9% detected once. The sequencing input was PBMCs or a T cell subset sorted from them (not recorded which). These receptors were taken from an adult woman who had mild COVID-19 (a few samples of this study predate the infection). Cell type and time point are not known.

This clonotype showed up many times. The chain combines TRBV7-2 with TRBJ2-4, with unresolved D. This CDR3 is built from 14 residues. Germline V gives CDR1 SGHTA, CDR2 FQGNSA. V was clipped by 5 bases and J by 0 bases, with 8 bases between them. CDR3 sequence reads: CASSPELAKNIQYF. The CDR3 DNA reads TGTGCCAGCAGCCCCGAGCTAGCCAAAAACATTCAGTACTTC.

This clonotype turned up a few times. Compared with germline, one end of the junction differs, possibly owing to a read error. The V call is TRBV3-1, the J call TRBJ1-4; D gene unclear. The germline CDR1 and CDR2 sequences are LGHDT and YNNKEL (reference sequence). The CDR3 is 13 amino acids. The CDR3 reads CASSPSTGEKPLF. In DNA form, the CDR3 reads TGTGCCAGCAGCCCTTCGACTGGTGAAAAACCGCTTTTT.

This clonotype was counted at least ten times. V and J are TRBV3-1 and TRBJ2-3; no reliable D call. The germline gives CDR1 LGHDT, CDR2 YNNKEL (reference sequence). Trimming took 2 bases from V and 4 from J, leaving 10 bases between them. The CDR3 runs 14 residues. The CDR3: CASSQRSSADTQYF. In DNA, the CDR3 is TGTGCCAGCAGCCAACGTTCTAGTGCAGATACGCAGTATTTT.

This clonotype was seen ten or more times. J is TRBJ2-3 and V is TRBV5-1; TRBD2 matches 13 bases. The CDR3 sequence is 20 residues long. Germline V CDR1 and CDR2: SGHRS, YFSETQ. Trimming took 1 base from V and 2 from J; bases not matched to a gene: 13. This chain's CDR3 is CASSLKGTSGVGAYTDTQYF. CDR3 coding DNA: TGCGCCAGCAGCTTGAAAGGGACTAGCGGGGTAGGAGCTTACACAGATACGCAGTATTTT. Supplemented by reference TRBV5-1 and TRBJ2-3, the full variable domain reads KAGVTQTPRYLIKTRGQQVTLSCSPISGHRSVSWYQQTPGQGLQFLFEYFSETQRNKGNFPGRFSGRQFSNSRSEMNVSTLELGDSALYLCASSLKGTSGVGAYTDTQYFGPGTRLTVL.

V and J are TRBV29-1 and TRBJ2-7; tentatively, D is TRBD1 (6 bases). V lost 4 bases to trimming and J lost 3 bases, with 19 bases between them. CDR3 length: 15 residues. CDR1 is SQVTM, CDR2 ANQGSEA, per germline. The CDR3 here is CSVVDRTVSLYEQYF. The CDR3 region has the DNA TGCAGCGTTGTCGACAGGACCGTATCCCTCTACGAGCAGTACTTC.

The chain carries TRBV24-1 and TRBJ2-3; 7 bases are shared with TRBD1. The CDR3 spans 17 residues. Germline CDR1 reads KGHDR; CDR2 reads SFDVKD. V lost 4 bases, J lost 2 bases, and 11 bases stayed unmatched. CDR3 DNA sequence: TGTGCCACCAGTGAACGGGGACAGAGGTGGGTCACAGATACGCAGTATTTT. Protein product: CATSERGQRWVTDTQYF.